Ten or more counts support the clone carrying this T cell receptor beta chain. No antigen is known for it. Time point described: newly diagnosed GD, antithyroid drugs for less than 3 months. Extracted PBMC RNA gave rise to the TCR library. Germline-derived CDR1 and CDR2 are DFQATT and SNEGSKA (reference sequence). CDR3 size: 13 residues. The ends were cut back, 6 bases at V and 2 bases at J, with 13 bases in the middle. Arm-PCR with iRepertoire HTBI primers amplified the CDR3 regions for these TCR beta libraries. TCRdb itself ran the multiplex PCR reads through MiXCR, one entry per CDR3 protein. The table lists some 250,000 distinct CDR3 sequences, around 19% of them singletons. The record originates from a study of regulatory T cells in long-lasting Graves disease. Study-wide background: Antithyroid drugs had been given to newly diagnosed Graves' patients for under 3 months.

Regarding the study as a whole: Persistent cases favored TRBV28, TRBJ1-2 and TRBJ2-5.

These same data were also listed under a study on T cells in Graves' hyperthyroidism and ophthalmopathy.

The sample consisted of peripheral blood mononuclear cells (PBMCs), taken at new diagnosis, from a patient treated with antithyroid drugs. The TCR sequence derives from a woman aged 25 to 39 with Graves disease. The gene calls are TRBV20-1 and TRBJ1-2, with a possible D match to TRBD1 (5 bases). CDR3 residues: CSAQGLWNYGYTF. CDR3 sequence (DNA): TGCAGTGCCCAGGGCCTCTGGAACTATGGCTACACCTTC.